Reported below is one TCR beta chain. Its target antigen remains unknown. No base qualities exist here, and no much larger clone lies one base off it. This entry is derived from a study of PD-1 blockade in classical Hodgkin lymphoma (dated by TCRdb to 2019 to 2021). Broadly, across the study: Nivolumab dosing was 3 mg/kg intravenously every 2 weeks, continuing until either disease progression or unacceptable toxicity. To define a peripheral blood immune signature of response to PD-1 blockade in classical Hodgkin lymphoma, the study combined TCR beta sequencing with CyTOF. What the authors observed across the whole study: CD4+ but not CD8+ TCR diversity rose significantly by C4D1 (p=0.0027 vs p=0.16), most apparent in complete responders (p=0.02). Baseline diversity similar to that of newly diagnosed patients was observed in trial patients achieving complete response, whereas significantly lower diversity was observed in partial responders and progressors. Patients starting nivolumab less than 1 year after ASCT had lower diversity and were excluded from later analyses to avoid confounding by immune reconstitution. Baseline TCR diversity was reported as lower in newly diagnosed patients than in healthy donors, and lower still in relapsed/refractory patients. The study covered only a single clinical trial cohort, and the causes of the repertoire differences, possibly disease activity or prior therapy, were still not defined.

V is pared back by 5 bases and J by 2 bases, with 12 bases lying between the germline termini. The germline V gene sets CDR1 to SGHTA and CDR2 to FQGNSA. From the cysteine through the phenylalanine, the CDR3 covers 14 amino acids. Solely the CDR3 DNA is kept, with 42 bases framed from the first base. The time point label, read with the paper, signifies: cycle 4 day 1 (C4D1), after 5 to 7 weeks of nivolumab. Every trial patient had relapsed after autologous stem cell transplantation, and cohorts A, B and C differed in prior brentuximab vedotin exposure. The trial cohort was composed of approximately 60 patients with relapsed/refractory classical Hodgkin lymphoma, for whom complete response, partial response or progressive disease was recorded as best overall response. Single-agent nivolumab was administered to trial patients in the multi-cohort phase II CheckMate 205 trial. Best overall response was determined by an independent review committee according to the 2007 International Working Group response criteria. Trial PBMCs were obtained immediately prior to nivolumab initiation (C1D1) and on therapy at cycle 2 day 1 and cycle 4 day 1. Peripheral blood was collected in 8 mL Vacutainer Cell Preparation Tubes, from which PBMCs were isolated by centrifugation and then cryopreserved.

The Qiagen DNeasy kit was used to extract genomic DNA from unsorted PBMCs and from the negatively selected CD4+ and CD8+ fractions. Using primers that anneal to V and J segments, immunoSEQ multiplex PCR amplified the TCR beta CDR3 regions. A synthetic immune receptor repertoire was used to minimize amplification bias, and remaining bias was computationally removed after sequencing. Turning to the authors' computational methods: Repertoire diversity was quantified as the Shannon entropy index using custom Python scripts. Unsorted, CD4+ and CD8+ repertoires were analyzed separately, except in combined analyses where CD4+ and CD8+ sequences were merged in silico. A clone counted as expanded when the clone's frequency after treatment rose at least 2-fold relative to C1D1, and clones undetected at baseline were given a pseudocount of 0.5. Clones with 0 or 1 copy at C1D1 were defined as singleton clones, while clones with 2 or more copies were defined as non-singleton clones. Clones expanded in unsorted samples were assigned a CD4+, CD8+ or unknown annotation through matching of protein sequences in sorted samples from the same patient. Wilcoxon tests on paired samples were used to test changes in diversity from C1D1 to C4D1. TCRdb holds this immuneACCESS table with in-frame rearrangements only. Some clones are missing; in checked studies, unresolved V genes explain under half, and the rest has no known cause. That table furnishes V, J and clone size, whereas the DNA furnished D and trimming. The sample includes roughly 8,000 clones, with approximately 88% observed a single time. Under 40% of the sample belongs to the ten largest clones.

This TCR derives from a human donor with classical Hodgkin lymphoma. The V and J genes are TRBV7-2 and TRBJ2-5, with TRBD1 perhaps the D gene, on 5 matching bases. This specimen was peripheral blood mononuclear cells (PBMCs), taken before the fourth cycle of nivolumab. Here the CDR3 is given as CASSHRRGQETQYF. The nucleotide sequence is given as TGTGCCAGCAGCCACAGAAGGGGTCAAGAGACCCAGTACTTC. The reference TRBV7-2 and TRBJ2-5 proteins fill in what lies around the CDR3, so the full variable domain reads GAGVSQSPSNKVTEKGKDVELRCDPISGHTALYWYRQSLGQGLEFLIYFQGNSAPDKSGLPSDRFSAERTGGSVSTLTIQRTQQEDSAVYLCASSHRRGQETQYFGPGTRLLVL.